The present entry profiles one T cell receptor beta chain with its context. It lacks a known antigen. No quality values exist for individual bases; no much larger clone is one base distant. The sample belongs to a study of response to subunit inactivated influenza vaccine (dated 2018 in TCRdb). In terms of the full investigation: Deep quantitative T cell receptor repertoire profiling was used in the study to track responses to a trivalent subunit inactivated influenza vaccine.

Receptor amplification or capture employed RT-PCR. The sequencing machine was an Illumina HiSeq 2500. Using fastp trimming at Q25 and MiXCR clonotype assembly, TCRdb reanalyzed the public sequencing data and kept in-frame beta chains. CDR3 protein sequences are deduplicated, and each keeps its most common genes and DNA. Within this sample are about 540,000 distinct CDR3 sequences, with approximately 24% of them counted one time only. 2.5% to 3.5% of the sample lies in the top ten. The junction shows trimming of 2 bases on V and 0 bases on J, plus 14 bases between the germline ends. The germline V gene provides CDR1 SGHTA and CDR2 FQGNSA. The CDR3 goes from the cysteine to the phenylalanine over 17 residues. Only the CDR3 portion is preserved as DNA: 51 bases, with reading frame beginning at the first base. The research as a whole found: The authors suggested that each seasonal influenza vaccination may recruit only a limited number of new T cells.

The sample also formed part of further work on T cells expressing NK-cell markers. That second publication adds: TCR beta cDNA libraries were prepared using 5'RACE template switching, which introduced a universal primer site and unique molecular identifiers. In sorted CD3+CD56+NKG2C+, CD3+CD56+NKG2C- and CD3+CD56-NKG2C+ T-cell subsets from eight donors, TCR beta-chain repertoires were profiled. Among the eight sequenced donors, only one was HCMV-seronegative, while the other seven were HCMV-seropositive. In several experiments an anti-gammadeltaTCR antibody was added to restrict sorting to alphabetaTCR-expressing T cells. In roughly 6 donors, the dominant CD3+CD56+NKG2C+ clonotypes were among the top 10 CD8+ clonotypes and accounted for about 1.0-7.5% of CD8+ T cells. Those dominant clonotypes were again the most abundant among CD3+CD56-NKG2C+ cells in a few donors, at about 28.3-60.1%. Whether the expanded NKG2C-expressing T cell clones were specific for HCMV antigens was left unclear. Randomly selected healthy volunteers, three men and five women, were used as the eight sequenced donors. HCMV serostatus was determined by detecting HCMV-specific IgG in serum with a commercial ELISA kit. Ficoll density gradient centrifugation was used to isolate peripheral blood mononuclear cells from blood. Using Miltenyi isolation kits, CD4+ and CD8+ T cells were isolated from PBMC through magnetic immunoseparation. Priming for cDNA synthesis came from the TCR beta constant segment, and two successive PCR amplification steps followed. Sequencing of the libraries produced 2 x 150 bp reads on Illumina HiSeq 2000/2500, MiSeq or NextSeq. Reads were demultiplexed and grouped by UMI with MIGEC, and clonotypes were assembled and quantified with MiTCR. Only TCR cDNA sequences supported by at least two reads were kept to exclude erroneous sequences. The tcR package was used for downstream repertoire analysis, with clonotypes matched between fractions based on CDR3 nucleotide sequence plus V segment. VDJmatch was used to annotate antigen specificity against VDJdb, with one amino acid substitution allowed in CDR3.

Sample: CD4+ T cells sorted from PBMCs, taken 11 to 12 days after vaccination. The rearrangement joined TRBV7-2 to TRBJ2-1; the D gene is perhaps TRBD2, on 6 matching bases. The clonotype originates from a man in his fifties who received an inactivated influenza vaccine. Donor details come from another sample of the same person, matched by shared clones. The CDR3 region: CASSLRLAAFSYNEQFF. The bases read TGTGCCAGCAGCTTACGTTTAGCGGCCTTCTCCTACAATGAGCAGTTCTTC.